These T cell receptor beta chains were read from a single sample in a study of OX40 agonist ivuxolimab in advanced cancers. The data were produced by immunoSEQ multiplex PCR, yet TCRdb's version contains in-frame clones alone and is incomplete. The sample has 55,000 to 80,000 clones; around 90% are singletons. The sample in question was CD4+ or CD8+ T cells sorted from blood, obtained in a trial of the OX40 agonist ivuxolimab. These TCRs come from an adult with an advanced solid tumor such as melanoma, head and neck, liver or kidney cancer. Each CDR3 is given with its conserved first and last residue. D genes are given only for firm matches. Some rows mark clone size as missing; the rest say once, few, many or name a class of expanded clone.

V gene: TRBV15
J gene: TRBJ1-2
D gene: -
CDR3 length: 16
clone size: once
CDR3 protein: CATLDPRPPPNYGYTF
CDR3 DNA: TGTGCCACCCTTGATCCCCGGCCACCTCCTAACTATGGCTACACCTTC

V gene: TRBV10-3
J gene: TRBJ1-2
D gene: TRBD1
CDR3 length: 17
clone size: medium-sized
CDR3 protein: CAISDPQGSRGNYGYTF
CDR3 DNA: TGTGCCATCAGTGACCCACAGGGGTCGAGGGGGAACTATGGCTACACCTTC

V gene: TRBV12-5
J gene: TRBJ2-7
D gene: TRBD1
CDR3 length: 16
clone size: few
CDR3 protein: CASGLYPGQGAEEQYF
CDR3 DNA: TGTGCTAGTGGTTTGTACCCGGGACAGGGGGCTGAGGAGCAGTACTTC

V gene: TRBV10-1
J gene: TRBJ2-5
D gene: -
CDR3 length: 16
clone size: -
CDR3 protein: CASSESRGPAGETQYF
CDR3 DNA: TGCGCCAGCAGTGAGTCTCGAGGGCCCGCGGGGGAGACCCAGTACTTC

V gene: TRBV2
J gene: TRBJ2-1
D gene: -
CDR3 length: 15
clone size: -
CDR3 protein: CASSEAGAADGEQFF
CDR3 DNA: TGTGCCAGCAGTGAAGCGGGGGCTGCGGACGGAGAGCAGTTCTTC

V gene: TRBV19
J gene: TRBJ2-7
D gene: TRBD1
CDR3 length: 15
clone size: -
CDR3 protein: CASSASRGQGSEQYF
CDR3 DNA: TGTGCCAGTAGTGCTTCCCGGGGACAGGGGAGCGAGCAGTACTTC

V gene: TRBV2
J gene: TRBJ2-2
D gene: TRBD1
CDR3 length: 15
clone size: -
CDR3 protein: CASSFGTGRTGELFF
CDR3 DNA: TGTGCCAGCAGTTTTGGGACAGGGCGGACCGGGGAGCTGTTTTTT

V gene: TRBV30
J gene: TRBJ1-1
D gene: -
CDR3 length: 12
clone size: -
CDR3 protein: CAWSRPGTEAFF
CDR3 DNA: TGTGCCTGGAGCCGGCCAGGTACTGAAGCTTTCTTT

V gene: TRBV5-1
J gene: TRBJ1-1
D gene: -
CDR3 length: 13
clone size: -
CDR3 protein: CASSLTGNTEAFF
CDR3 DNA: TGCGCCAGCAGCCTGACAGGGAACACTGAAGCTTTCTTT

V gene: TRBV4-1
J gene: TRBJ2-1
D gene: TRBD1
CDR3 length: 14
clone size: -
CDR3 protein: CASSPRDRGNEQFF
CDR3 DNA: TGCGCCAGCAGCCCACGGGACAGGGGCAATGAGCAGTTCTTC

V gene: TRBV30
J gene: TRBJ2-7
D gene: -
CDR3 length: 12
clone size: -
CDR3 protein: CAWSATGEQQYF
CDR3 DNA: TGTGCCTGGAGTGCCACGGGTGAGCAGCAGTACTTC

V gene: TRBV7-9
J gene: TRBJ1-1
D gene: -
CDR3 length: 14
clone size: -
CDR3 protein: CASSLTGEGTEAFF
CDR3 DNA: TGTGCCAGCAGCTTAACCGGGGAGGGCACTGAAGCTTTCTTT

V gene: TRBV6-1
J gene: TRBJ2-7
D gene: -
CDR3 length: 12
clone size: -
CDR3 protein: CASSLQDYEQYF
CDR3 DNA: TGTGCCAGCAGTTTACAGGACTACGAGCAGTACTTC

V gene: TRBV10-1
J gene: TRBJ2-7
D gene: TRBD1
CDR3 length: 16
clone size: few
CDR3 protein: CASSDLSETGKGEQYF
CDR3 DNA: TGCGCCAGCAGTGACTTGTCCGAGACAGGGAAAGGCGAGCAGTACTTC

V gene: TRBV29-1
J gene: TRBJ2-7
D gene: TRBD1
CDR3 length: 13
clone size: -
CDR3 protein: CSAGTGSSYEQYF
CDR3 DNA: TGCAGCGCCGGGACAGGGAGCTCCTACGAGCAGTACTTC

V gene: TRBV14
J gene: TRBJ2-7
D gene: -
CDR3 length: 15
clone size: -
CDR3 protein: CASSQGVGASYEQYF
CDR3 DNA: TGTGCCAGCAGCCAGGGCGTGGGCGCCTCCTACGAGCAGTACTTC

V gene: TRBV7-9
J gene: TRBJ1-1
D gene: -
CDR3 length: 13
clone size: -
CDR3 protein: CASSLAGNTEAFF
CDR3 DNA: TGTGCCAGCAGCTTAGCGGGGAACACTGAAGCTTTCTTT